A single sample is the source of the 31 T cell receptor beta chains below, sequenced in a study of T cell responses to AZD1222 COVID-19 vaccine. Sequencing used immunoSEQ multiplex PCR; TCRdb keeps in-frame clones, though not all of them. This table has about 76,000 clones, nearly 90% appearing once. Material: peripheral blood, obtained on day 0 of AZD1222 vaccination. These receptors were taken from an adult in good health.

The V and J genes are TRBV28 and TRBJ1-4, with 8 bases fitting TRBD1. CDR3 length: 14 amino acids. The V gene's germline CDR1 is MDHEN and CDR2 SYDVKM. The V and J ends lost 5 bases and 7 bases, in that order; junction bases with no gene match: 6. CDR3 residues: CASSITGGGEKLFF. CDR3 coding DNA: TGTGCCAGCAGTATAACAGGGGGTGGTGAAAAACTGTTTTTT.

This rearrangement joins TRBV1 to TRBJ2-2. TRBV1 is flagged as a pseudogene. The CDR3 has 14 amino acids. CDR3 residues: CTSSRAGPTGELFF. In DNA form, the CDR3 reads TGCACCAGCAGCCGGGCAGGACCGACCGGGGAGCTGTTTTTT.

The chain is built from TRBV5-4 and TRBJ2-3; 7 bases map to TRBD1. CDR3 length equals 14 residues. Germline assignment: CDR1 SGHNT and CDR2 YYREEE (reference sequence). The V gene end was trimmed by 3 bases and the J gene end by 0 bases; junction bases not matched to a gene: 1. As DNA, the CDR3 is TGTGCCAGCAGCTCGGGACAGAGCACAGATACGCAGTATTTT. As protein: CASSSGQSTDTQYF.

The chain carries TRBV28 and TRBJ1-6; tentative D call: TRBD1 (5 bases). Trimming removed 8 bases from V and 3 bases from J, with 20 bases in between. Looked up from germline, CDR1 is MDHEN and CDR2 is SYDVKM. The CDR3 is 17 residues long. CDR3 bases: TGTGCCAGCGGAAAGGGGCAGGGCCGCTTCTATAATTCACCCCTCCACTTT. It encodes CASGKGQGRFYNSPLHF.

The V and J genes are TRBV9 and TRBJ2-5; D might be TRBD1 or TRBD2, each matching 5 bases. CDR1 and CDR2 from the germline V gene are SGDLS and YYNGEE. The CDR3 has 15 amino acids. V was trimmed by 2 bases and J by 3 bases, leaving 14 bases between them. CDR3 in DNA: TGTGCCAGCAGCGTGGGGGACGGTTCTAAAGAGACCCAGTACTTC. Its translation: CASSVGDGSKETQYF.

This chain connects TRBV7-9 to TRBJ2-2, with a tentative D call TRBD1 (6 bases). The CDR3 sequence is 19 residues long. Germline CDR1 and CDR2: SEHNR and FQNEAQ (reference sequence). The germline V and J ends were trimmed by 4 bases and 5 bases, with 26 bases remaining between them. The CDR3 DNA sequence: TGTGCCAGCAGCTCAGCTTTAACAGGGCCCAAGAGGGGAACCGGGGAGCTGTTTTTT. It specifies CASSSALTGPKRGTGELFF.

V usage is TRBV5-1 and J usage is TRBJ2-1, with a tentative D call TRBD2 (5 bases). CDR1 is SGHRS, CDR2 YFSETQ, per germline. The length of the CDR3 is 15 residues. The ends were cut back, 0 bases at V and 0 bases at J, with 7 bases in the middle. Written as DNA, the CDR3 is TGCGCCAGCAGCTTGGAAGGGAGCTCCTACAATGAGCAGTTCTTC. This gives the protein CASSLEGSSYNEQFF.

The chain combines TRBV19 with TRBJ2-1; 11 bases map to TRBD2. Looked up from germline, CDR1 is LNHDA and CDR2 is SQIVND (reference sequence). V lost 3 bases and J lost 6; bases outside the gene matches: 10. The CDR3 runs to 17 residues. CDR3 sequence: CASSISSGGPSFNEQFF. CDR3 DNA: TGTGCCAGTAGTATCTCTAGCGGGGGGCCCAGTTTCAATGAGCAGTTCTTC.

A single count supports this clone. The rearrangement uses TRBV23-1 and TRBJ1-1; D is uncertain. TRBV23-1 is labeled an ORF, and its function is uncertain. This CDR3 comprises 13 residues. The V and J ends lost 8 bases and 4 bases respectively, with 14 bases between them. CDR3 nucleotides: TGCGCCAGCGGGCAGACCCTAGGCACTGAAGCTTTCTTT. Amino acid sequence: CASGQTLGTEAFF.

The chain carries TRBV28 and TRBJ1-1; D unresolved. Germline CDR1 is MDHEN and CDR2 is SYDVKM. Trimming removed 4 bases at V and 1 base at J, with 7 bases between. The CDR3 is made up of 13 amino acids. CDR3 in DNA: TGTGCCAGCAGTTGGATTAGGAACACTGAAGCTTTCTTT. As protein: CASSWIRNTEAFF.

The chain recombines TRBV18 with TRBJ1-4; a possible D gene is TRBD1 (5 bases). This CDR3 has 16 amino acids. CDR1 and CDR2 (germline): KGHSH, LQKENI. V gave up 4 bases and J gave up 1 base, with 13 bases separating them. The CDR3: CASSLQSTGTNEKLFF. In nucleotides, the CDR3 is TGTGCCAGCTCACTACAAAGCACAGGAACTAATGAAAAACTGTTTTTT.

This clone was counted a few times. This chain connects TRBV19 to TRBJ1-6; TRBD1 matches at 9 bases. V lost 5 bases and J lost 3; bases outside the gene matches: 8. This CDR3 has 17 residues. Germline V CDR1 and CDR2: LNHDA, SQIVND (reference sequence). CDR3 region: CASSGTGGRGYNSPLHF. The CDR3 DNA follows: TGTGCCAGTAGTGGAACAGGGGGCCGTGGCTATAATTCACCCCTCCACTTT.

The chain uses TRBV7-8 and TRBJ1-4, with 7 bases that match TRBD1. This CDR3 spans 15 amino acids. V shed 1 base and J 3 bases; nucleotides not matched to a gene: 2. Germline V CDR1 and CDR2: SGHVS, FQNEAQ. The CDR3 region is CASSLGDSPNEKLFF. CDR3 coding DNA: TGTGCCAGCAGCTTAGGGGACAGCCCTAATGAAAAACTGTTTTTT. The variable domain in full, with the rest retrieved from reference TRBV7-8 and TRBJ1-4, is GAGVSQSPRYKVAKRGQDVALRCDPISGHVSLFWYQQALGQGPEFLTYFQNEAQLDKSGLPSDRFFAERPEGSVSTLKIQRTQQEDSAVYLCASSLGDSPNEKLFFGSGTQLSVL.

The chain has TRBV28 and TRBJ2-1; 9 nucleotides match TRBD2. Per the germline V gene, CDR1 is MDHEN and CDR2 is SYDVKM. V trimming: 2 bases; J trimming: 7 bases; junction bases outside the gene matches: 6. This CDR3 has 15 residues. CDR3: CASSLRGLALNEQFF. Here the CDR3 DNA reads TGTGCCAGCAGTTTAAGGGGACTAGCTCTGAATGAGCAGTTCTTC.

This chain links TRBV19 with TRBJ1-1; unclear D gene. The CDR3 has 12 amino acids. Trimming removed 8 bases from V and 1 base from J, with 8 bases in between. The germline gives CDR1 LNHDA, CDR2 SQIVND (reference sequence). The CDR3 spells CASGSRNTEAFF. The CDR3 DNA reads TGTGCCAGTGGATCCAGGAACACTGAAGCTTTCTTT.

The rearrangement uses TRBV11-2 and TRBJ2-3; perhaps TRBD2 as D (7 bases). The CDR3 is made up of 14 amino acids. V was cut by 8 bases and J by 5 bases, with 17 bases left in between. Germline CDR1 SGHAT, CDR2 FQNNGV. CDR3 region: CASSRGGAEDTQYF. The CDR3 region has the DNA TGTGCCAGCTCGAGAGGGGGGGCGGAAGATACGCAGTATTTT.

The chain is built from TRBV5-1 and TRBJ2-3; 8 bases fit TRBD1. The length of the CDR3 is 14 residues. Germline CDR1 is SGHRS and CDR2 is YFSETQ. The trim removed 0 bases at V and 6 bases at J, leaving 3 bases unmatched. The CDR3: CASSLARGRDTQYF. Written as DNA, the CDR3 is TGCGCCAGCAGCTTGGCCAGGGGGCGGGATACGCAGTATTTT.

The chain has TRBV19 and TRBJ2-3; D perhaps matches TRBD2 (5 bases). Trimming removed 10 bases at V and 0 bases at J, with 14 bases between. This CDR3 is 14 amino acids long. Germline lookup yields CDR1 LNHDA and CDR2 SQIVND (reference sequence). The CDR3, as DNA: TGTGCCACTGAGCCGGGCGGGAGCACAGATACGCAGTATTTT. It encodes CATEPGGSTDTQYF.

V is TRBV19 and J is TRBJ2-4; TRBD2 aligns across 8 bases. Germline trimming cut 6 bases from V and 4 bases from J; bases unmatched to any gene: 8. The CDR3 has 15 residues. The V gene's germline CDR1 is LNHDA and CDR2 SQIVND (reference sequence). The CDR3 DNA follows: TGTGCCAGTAGACCGGCGGGGGGAGGGAAAAACATTCAGTACTTC. This codes for CASRPAGGGKNIQYF.

The CDR3 region has the DNA TGTGCCAGCAGCTTGGGGGGGGGCCTCTATCAGCCCCAGCATTTT. Translated: CASSLGGGLYQPQHF. The chain carries TRBV7-2 and TRBJ1-5; D perhaps matches TRBD1 (6 bases). Germline V gene lookup returns CDR1 SGHTA and CDR2 FQGNSA. V was trimmed by 3 bases and J by 5 bases, leaving 14 bases between them. The CDR3 runs 15 residues.

This chain links TRBV19 with TRBJ2-2; D call uncertain. The V end was cut by 8 bases, the J end by 6 bases, with 10 bases between. Germline CDR1 and CDR2: LNHDA and SQIVND (reference sequence). CDR3 length: 12 amino acids. CDR3 coding DNA: TGTGCCAGTGGGATTTACCCCGGGGAGCTGTTTTTT. This gives the protein CASGIYPGELFF.

This clone was seen a single time. CDR3 sequence reads: CASSPSGGPYEQYF. CDR3 coding DNA: TGTGCCAGCAGCCCTTCAGGGGGCCCCTACGAGCAGTACTTC. This chain links TRBV6-4 with TRBJ2-7; 8 bases match TRBD1. The germline gives CDR1 MRHNA, CDR2 SNTAGT. The CDR3 is made up of 14 amino acids. Trimming cost V 6 bases and J 2 bases; bases outside gene matches: 6.

The chain couples TRBV28 to TRBJ1-5, with 7 bases fitting TRBD1. After removal of 6 bases from V and 4 bases from J, the junction contained 6 bases not matched to a gene. The CDR3 length is 14 residues. From germline, CDR1 is MDHEN and CDR2 SYDVKM. CDR3 protein: CASSGDSKNQPQHF. The CDR3 region has the DNA TGTGCCAGCAGCGGGGACAGCAAAAATCAGCCCCAGCATTTT.

This chain's CDR3 is CASRTAGNTIYF. The CDR3 DNA reads TGTGCCAGCCGGACGGCTGGAAACACCATATATTTT. The gene calls are TRBV6-5 and TRBJ1-3; D unclear. The germline V gene has CDR1 MNHEY and CDR2 SVGAGI. This CDR3 is 12 amino acids long. The V end was cut by 8 bases, the J end by 2 bases, with 7 bases between.

The chain joins TRBV7-2 to TRBJ2-1; possibly TRBD1 for D (6 bases). This CDR3 contains 15 residues. V lost 5 bases to trimming and J lost 3 bases, with 14 bases between them. CDR1 is SGHTA, CDR2 FQGNSA, per germline. CDR3 amino acids: CASSLTLGGYNEQFF. CDR3 sequence (DNA): TGTGCCAGCAGCCTCACATTAGGGGGCTACAATGAGCAGTTCTTC.

The rearrangement joins TRBV11-2 to TRBJ2-7; unclear D gene. CDR3 length: 15 residues. CDR1 is SGHAT and CDR2 is FQNNGV in the germline V gene. Trimming shortened V by 1 base and J by 0 bases, and 10 bases separated the two germline ends. The CDR3 reads CASSLVGRSSYEQYV. DNA for the CDR3: TGTGCCAGCAGCTTAGTAGGACGAAGCTCCTACGAGCAGTACGTC.

The genes are TRBV27 and TRBJ1-6; D not certain. The CDR3 runs 15 residues. V was shortened by 6 bases and J by 4 bases, with 13 bases between the two germline ends. Germline lookup yields CDR1 MNHEY and CDR2 SMNVEV (reference sequence). CDR3 sequence: CASSLDRYYNSPLHF. CDR3 nucleotides: TGTGCCAGCAGCCTCGACCGATATTATAATTCACCCCTCCACTTT.

This clone was recorded many times. The chain uses TRBV19 and TRBJ2-7; 12 positions match TRBD2. With V trimmed by 5 bases and J by 4 bases, 12 bases remained unmatched. The CDR3 sequence is 17 residues long. Germline V gene lookup returns CDR1 LNHDA and CDR2 SQIVND (reference sequence). CDR3 nucleotide sequence: TGTGCCAGTAGTCGGACTAGCGGGGCTAGCTTGGGGTACGAGCAGTACTTC. Protein: CASSRTSGASLGYEQYF.

The chain is built from TRBV6-1 and TRBJ2-7; D is perhaps TRBD1 (5 bases). The V gene lost 2 bases and the J gene lost 3 bases, with 5 bases spanning the gap. This CDR3 contains 12 residues. Germline V lookup: CDR1 MNHNS, CDR2 SASEGT. CDR3 sequence (DNA): TGTGCCAGCAGTGAACAGGGCTACGAGCAGTACTTC. Its protein product is CASSEQGYEQYF.

This clone was picked up one time. CDR3 sequence: CASSFLVAGELFF. In DNA form, the CDR3 reads TGTGCCAGCAGTTTCCTGGTGGCCGGGGAGCTGTTTTTT. V gene TRBV27 combines with J gene TRBJ2-2; D not resolved. Between the trimmed V and J ends, which lost 3 bases and 6 bases, there was a span of 8 bases. This CDR3 region has 13 residues. CDR1 and CDR2 (germline): MNHEY, SMNVEV (reference sequence).

The V and J genes are TRBV3-1 (or the pseudogene TRBV3-2) and TRBJ2-7, with TRBD2 identical over 9 bases. The CDR3 length is 16 residues. The germline gives CDR1 LGHDT, CDR2 YNNKEL (reference sequence). V was pared by 1 base and J by 3 bases, with 7 bases of the junction left unmatched. This CDR3 reads CASSQAIAGVIYEQYF. CDR3 DNA sequence: TGTGCCAGCAGCCAAGCAATAGCGGGAGTAATCTACGAGCAGTACTTC.